These T cell receptor beta chains were read from a single sample in a study of CD8 T cells in ankylosing spondylitis. Via MiXCR, TCRdb re-called the 5' RACE reads, giving one row per CDR3 protein. The sample records about 25,000 distinct CDR3 sequences, 2% to 3% being singletons. The sample consisted of blood, either unsorted or a sorted T cell fraction (not recorded which). The receptors derive from a female donor with ankylosing spondylitis or in good health (not recorded which). Each CDR3 is given with its conserved first and last residue. The order of the fields is J gene, V gene, CDR3 protein.

TRBJ2-5 | TRBV9 | CASSLGSQETQYF
TRBJ2-2 | TRBV9 | CASSQGPGTGELFF
TRBJ2-7 | TRBV9 | CASSVTGTSGIEQYF
TRBJ2-7 | TRBV9 | CASSVGAGGEQYF
TRBJ1-2 | TRBV9 | CASIVGQPSNYGYAF
TRBJ2-7 | TRBV9 | CASSATATHEQYF
TRBJ2-1 | TRBV9 | CASSVGPSGGSSYNEQFF
TRBJ1-4 | TRBV9 | CASSGGDANEKLFF
TRBJ2-5 | TRBV9 | CASSVEGQGLTETQYF
TRBJ2-2 | TRBV9 | CASSALRGAGLTGELFF
TRBJ1-1 | TRBV9 | CASSVDGLGTEAFF
TRBJ2-2 | TRBV9 | CASSVEGRANTGELFF
TRBJ1-5 | TRBV27 | CASSDQGHNQPQHF
TRBJ2-3 | TRBV9 | CASSVGTSRSDTQYF
TRBJ2-1 | TRBV9 | CASSAMDGVSYNEQFF
TRBJ2-3 | TRBV9 | CASSPKAGIPDTQYF
TRBJ1-2 | TRBV9 | CASSVGVGERGYGYTF
TRBJ2-2 | TRBV9 | CASSPRRGAAGELFF
TRBJ2-2 | TRBV9 | CASSTRAGTTGELFF
TRBJ2-1 | TRBV9 | CASSVAPAGGDQFF
TRBJ1-1 | TRBV9 | CASSVMGATSNTEAFF
TRBJ1-3 | TRBV9 | CASSVDTVNSGNTIYF
TRBJ2-3 | TRBV9 | CASSVGEGTDTQYF
TRBJ1-3 | TRBV9 | CASSVGPRTSGNTIYF
TRBJ2-7 | TRBV9 | CASSVGQVSTVQYF